The source of this TCR beta chain is a study of cytomegalovirus exposure and HLA in healthy donors. Points from the study as a whole: Later analysis identified a missense DCLRE1C variant that was linked to TCR beta V- and J-gene trimming.

About this clone itself: Its antigen remains unknown.

Trimming removed 3 bases at V and 0 bases at J, with 12 bases between. CDR1 and CDR2 from the germline V gene are SGHVS and FNYEAQ. This CDR3 spans 16 amino acids. Amplification used 60 Vbeta primers and 13 Jbeta primers. Here immunoSEQ multiplex PCR was the method, and the copy in TCRdb shows in-frame clones only, minus some. The data contain about 88,000 clones, under 85% of them singletons. Material for sequencing was PBMCs. The receptor comes from a man younger than 45 in good health and CMV-seronegative. The chain links TRBV7-6 to TRBJ1-3; no reliable D call. The CDR3 bases are TGTGCCAGCAGCTTGGCAGGCCCCTACTCTGGAAACACCATATATTTT. Its translation is CASSLAGPYSGNTIYF.